Listed here are 15 T cell receptor beta chains from one sample, sequenced in a study of response to subunit inactivated influenza vaccine (dated by TCRdb to between 2018 and 2020). The receptor library was made with RT-PCR. The run used an Illumina HiSeq 2500. In-frame beta chains were kept once TCRdb had trimmed the public reads at Q25 with fastp and called clones with MiXCR. Rows merge per CDR3 protein into single entries with the most common DNA and genes. The sample data list roughly 700,000 distinct CDR3 sequences, and approximately 13% of these were observed just once. 5.5% to 7% of the sample belongs to the ten largest clones. Sequenced here: PBMCs from blood, sampled 14 to 15 days before vaccination. The receptor source for this set is a man aged 45 to 65 who received an inactivated influenza vaccine. Donor details come from another sample of the same person, matched by shared clones.

This clonotype was detected ten times or more. CDR3 sequence: CASSQGEGWYEQFF. CDR3 bases: TGTGCCAGCAGCCAAGGGGAGGGCTGGTATGAGCAGTTCTTC. The rearrangement uses TRBV3-1 and TRBJ2-1, with 7 bases matching TRBD2. Germline V gene sequence: CDR1 LGHDT, CDR2 YNNKEL (reference sequence). The trim removed 1 base at V and 8 bases at J, leaving 5 bases unmatched. The CDR3 has 14 amino acids.

In its sample, this clonotype was seen a few times. This chain uses TRBV10-2 with TRBJ2-2; no clear D gene. The germline V gene has CDR1 WSHSY and CDR2 SAAADI. This CDR3 has 13 amino acids. Trimming pared 11 bases from V and 4 bases from J, leaving 14 bases between. The CDR3 coding sequence is TGCGCCTCCGGACCCTTAGGCACCGGGGAGCTGTTTTTT. It specifies CASGPLGTGELFF.

There are a few counts of this clonotype. The chain combines TRBV20-1 with TRBJ2-7; D unclear. V lost 0 bases, J lost 0 bases, and 15 bases lay in between. Germline V lookup: CDR1 DFQATT, CDR2 SNEGSKA (reference sequence). The CDR3 extends over 16 amino acids. CDR3 DNA: TGCAGTGCTAGAGAATCTCCCCGACTGCACTCCTACGAGCAGTACTTC. Translation gives CSARESPRLHSYEQYF.

The chain links TRBV20-1 to TRBJ2-5; D is uncertain. The CDR3 loop spans 15 amino acids. Between the trimmed V and J ends, which lost 0 bases and 3 bases, there was a span of 14 bases. Germline V gene sequence: CDR1 DFQATT, CDR2 SNEGSKA (reference sequence). The CDR3 DNA reads TGCAGTGCTAGAGATGGACGGGCCGCTAAAGAGACCCAGTACTTC. This codes for CSARDGRAAKETQYF.

This clonotype has only a few counts. The chain has TRBV5-1 and TRBJ2-1, with 7 bases fitting TRBD2. The CDR3 runs to 16 residues. The V segment lost 2 bases and the J segment 1 base; nucleotides outside the gene matches: 6. The germline CDR1 and CDR2 sequences are SGHRS and YFSETQ. CDR3 nucleotide sequence: TGCGCCAGCAGCTTAACAGCGGGAATATCCTACAATGAGCAGTTCTTC. Protein: CASSLTAGISYNEQFF.

This sequence joins TRBV20-1 and TRBJ2-3; a possible D gene is TRBD2 (6 bases). V dropped 4 bases and J dropped 5 bases, with 13 bases sitting between them. There are 13 residues in the CDR3. Looked up from germline, CDR1 is DFQATT and CDR2 is SNEGSKA (reference sequence). The CDR3 nucleotides read TGCAGTGCTATTGAACCCGGGGGAGATACGCAGTATTTT. Translation: CSAIEPGGDTQYF.

This clonotype has a handful of counts. The chain carries TRBV18 and TRBJ1-1, with D possibly being TRBD1 (6 bases). V was pared by 3 bases and J by 3 bases, with 8 bases between. CDR1 and CDR2 (germline): KGHSH, LQKENI. This CDR3 has 13 amino acids. For the CDR3, the DNA is TGTGCCAGCTCACCCGGGGGCCACACTGAAGCTTTCTTT. Its protein product is CASSPGGHTEAFF.

This clonotype has more than one count but fewer than ten. The V and J genes are TRBV11-2 and TRBJ2-7, with 7 bases lining up with TRBD2. The junction had 12 bases not matched to a gene; V was cut back by 5 bases and J by 2 bases. In germline, CDR1 is SGHAT, CDR2 FQNNGV. The CDR3 covers 16 residues. The CDR3 protein is CASSPYSWGGAYEQYF. Written as DNA, the CDR3 is TGTGCCAGCAGCCCGTATAGTTGGGGGGGGGCCTACGAGCAGTACTTC.

The J gene is TRBJ2-7, the V gene TRBV20-1, with 9 bases aligning to TRBD1. V dropped 1 base and J dropped 6; count of bases not matched to a gene: 7. This CDR3 has 14 residues. Germline V gives CDR1 DFQATT, CDR2 SNEGSKA (reference sequence). The DNA for the CDR3 is TGCAGTGCTAGAGTCCCGGGACAGGGCGGCGAGCAGTACTTC. This gives the protein CSARVPGQGGEQYF.

This clonotype was picked up a small number of times. The chain has TRBV14 and TRBJ2-5; 8 positions agree with TRBD1. This CDR3 region has 15 residues. CDR1 and CDR2 from the germline V gene are SGHDN and FVKESK. V trimming: 5 bases; J trimming: 2 bases; junction bases outside the gene matches: 7. CDR3 protein: CASSWNRGIQETQYF. The CDR3 bases are TGTGCCAGCAGCTGGAACAGGGGGATACAAGAGACCCAGTACTTC.

This clonotype occurred a few times. The gene calls are TRBV28 and TRBJ2-7; tentative D call: TRBD2 (5 bases). V dropped 4 bases and J dropped 7 bases, with 20 bases sitting between them. This CDR3 contains 15 residues. Per germline, CDR1 MDHEN and CDR2 SYDVKM. The CDR3 loop is CASSSQLVYYEEQYF. Written as DNA, the CDR3 is TGTGCCAGCAGTTCCCAACTAGTTTACTACGAAGAGCAGTACTTC.

This clonotype was counted only a few times. The chain joins TRBV9 to TRBJ2-5, with 7 nucleotides matching TRBD2. The CDR3 spans 15 residues. Germline V gives CDR1 SGDLS, CDR2 YYNGEE. The ends lost 4 bases at V and 4 bases at J; junction bases unmatched: 10. CDR3 amino acids: CASSPTGTIGETQYF. CDR3 coding DNA: TGTGCCAGCAGCCCTACCGGGACTATCGGAGAGACCCAGTACTTC.

Only a few counts were recorded for this clonotype. The DNA for the CDR3 is TGTGCCAGCAGCTGGGGGACCCTCTACGAGCAGTACTTC. This gives the protein CASSWGTLYEQYF. This chain connects TRBV7-9 to TRBJ2-7, with D possibly being TRBD1 or TRBD2 (5 bases each). CDR1 and CDR2 from the germline V gene are SEHNR and FQNEAQ (reference sequence). V was trimmed by 4 bases and J by 3 bases, leaving 10 bases between them. The CDR3 has 13 residues.

Remarks on this clonotype: A much bigger clone sits one base away, suggesting this may be a read error. The chain links TRBV11-2 to TRBJ2-5, with 10 bases identical to TRBD2. CDR3 length: 15 residues. Germline CDR1 SGHAT, CDR2 FQNNGV. The CDR3 here is CGSSWTSGVGETQYF. CDR3 DNA: TGTGGCAGCAGCTGGACTAGCGGAGTTGGAGAGACCCAGTACTTC.

This clonotype was observed a few times. The chain has TRBV4-3 and TRBJ2-3, with 8 bases matching TRBD1. The CDR3 covers 16 residues. J lost 3 bases, V lost 0 bases, and 5 bases had no gene match. From germline, CDR1 is LGHNA and CDR2 YSLEER. CDR3 in amino acids: CASSQEIWTGTDTQYF. Here the CDR3 DNA reads TGCGCCAGCAGCCAAGAAATTTGGACAGGGACAGATACGCAGTATTTT.